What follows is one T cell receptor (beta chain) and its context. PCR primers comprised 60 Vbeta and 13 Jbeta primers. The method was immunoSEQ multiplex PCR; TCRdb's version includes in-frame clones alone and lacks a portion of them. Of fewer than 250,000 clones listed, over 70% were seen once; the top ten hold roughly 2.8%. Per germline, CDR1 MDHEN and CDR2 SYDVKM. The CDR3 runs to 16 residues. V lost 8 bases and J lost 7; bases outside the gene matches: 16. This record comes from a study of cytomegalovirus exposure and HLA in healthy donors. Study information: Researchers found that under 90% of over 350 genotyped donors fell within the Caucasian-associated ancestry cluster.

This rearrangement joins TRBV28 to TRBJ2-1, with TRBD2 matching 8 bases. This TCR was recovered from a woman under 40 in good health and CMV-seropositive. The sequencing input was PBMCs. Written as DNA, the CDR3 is TGTGCCAGCGGAAGGGGCCCCGGGAGGGTGTCTAATGAGCAGTTCTTC. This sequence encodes CASGRGPGRVSNEQFF.